Each of the 2 T cell receptor beta chains below was sequenced from the same sample in a study of control samples from healthy donors and cancer patients (TCRdb year 2020). Library generation was performed with the immunoSEQ multiplex PCR assay. TCRdb took this table from immuneACCESS and kept in-frame rearrangements with V and J called. Such tables lack part of the clones; where checked against another copy, unresolved V genes explain under half of the gap, and the rest is unexplained. The sample data list 90,000 or so clones, and roughly nine tenths of these were observed just once. The leading ten clones occupy less than 8.5% of the sample. Sequencing was performed on blood. The source is a woman aged 55-69 years in good health.

The chain joins TRBV28 to TRBJ1-6, with D tentatively TRBD1 (6 bases). The germline V gene has CDR1 MDHEN and CDR2 SYDVKM. The ends were cut back, 5 bases at V and 7 bases at J, with 15 bases in the middle. The CDR3 has 15 residues. CDR3 protein: CASSPQGSGNSPLHF. The CDR3, as DNA: TGTGCCAGCAGTCCCCAGGGGTCCGGCAATTCACCCCTCCACTTT.

This rearrangement joins TRBV24-1 to TRBJ2-3; 9 bases map to TRBD1. Germline V lookup: CDR1 KGHDR, CDR2 SFDVKD. The CDR3 contains 17 residues. Losses at the gene ends were 4 bases for V and 2 bases for J; bases not matched to a gene: 9. CDR3 region: CATSDPTGGFPTDTQYF. CDR3 bases: TGTGCCACCAGTGACCCAACAGGGGGCTTTCCCACAGATACGCAGTATTTT.